The 3 T cell receptor beta chains presented below share a single source sample, sequenced in a study of regulatory T cells in long-lasting Graves disease. Researchers made TCR beta libraries by using iRepertoire HTBI primers and running Arm-PCR on CDR3 regions. TCRdb ran MiXCR on the multiplex PCR reads and lists one entry per CDR3 protein. The repertoire holds more than 450,000 distinct CDR3 sequences, with about 12% as singletons. Time point denoted: newly diagnosed GD, antithyroid drugs for less than 3 months. RNA from PBMCs was the source of the TCR library. This sample also belongs to another study, concerning T cells in Graves' hyperthyroidism and ophthalmopathy.

Sequenced here: peripheral blood mononuclear cells (PBMCs), sampled at new diagnosis, from a patient treated with antithyroid drugs. Receptors were obtained from a woman aged 25 to 39 with Graves disease.

This clonotype appeared many times. The gene calls are TRBV6-2 or TRBV6-3 and TRBJ2-1, with TRBD2 matching 13 bases. The CDR3 runs to 16 residues. Germline-derived CDR1 and CDR2 are MNHEY and SVGEGT. After removal of 4 bases from V and 6 bases from J, the junction contained 6 bases not matched to a gene. CDR3 coding DNA: TGTGCCAGCAGTTTTATACTAGCGGGAGGGCGCAATGAGCAGTTCTTC. This gives the protein CASSFILAGGRNEQFF.

In its sample, this clonotype was seen many times. This sequence joins TRBV18 and TRBJ1-6; D possibly corresponds to TRBD1 (6 bases). The CDR3 covers 15 residues. Germline V lookup: CDR1 KGHSH, CDR2 LQKENI. Trimming left V 3 bases short and J 6 bases short, with 12 bases between. The CDR3 DNA is TGTGCCAGCTCACCCTCAGGGGCGACTAATTCACCCCTCCACTTT. Translation gives CASSPSGATNSPLHF.

This clonotype was counted ten times or more. This chain uses TRBV6-1 with TRBJ1-2; 7 nucleotides line up with TRBD1. The V and J ends lost 5 bases and 4 bases, in that order; junction bases with no gene match: 7. Germline V gene lookup returns CDR1 MNHNS and CDR2 SASEGT. The CDR3 consists of 14 residues. The CDR3 sequence: CASSPDRPFYGYTF. The CDR3 DNA follows: TGTGCCAGCAGTCCGGACAGGCCCTTCTATGGCTACACCTTC.